The TCR beta chain described here comes from a study of cytomegalovirus exposure and HLA in healthy donors. PCR was performed using 60 Vbeta and 13 Jbeta primers. The data were produced by immunoSEQ multiplex PCR, yet TCRdb's version contains in-frame clones alone and is incomplete. The top ten hold just over 2.5% of the sample, which has 150,000 to 200,000 clones, roughly 85% seen once. The receptor comes from a young man in good health and CMV-seropositive. Sequencing was carried out using PBMCs.

CDR3 sequence reads: CASSQDMGQGGIYYEQYF. In nucleotides, the CDR3 is TGCGCCAGCAGCCAAGATATGGGACAGGGGGGGATCTATTACGAGCAGTACTTC. The chain employs TRBV4-1 and TRBJ2-7; 11 bases map to TRBD1. CDR3 length equals 18 residues. Germline V gene lookup returns CDR1 MGHRA and CDR2 YSYEKL. The V gene end was trimmed by 0 bases and the J gene end by 4 bases; junction bases not matched to a gene: 11.